A single sample gave rise to the 15 T cell receptor beta chains below, sequenced in a study of radiation and T cells in renal cell carcinoma. Stated treatment: treatment-naive control, cytoreductive nephrectomy. TCRdb keeps only in-frame clones here, not all; method: immunoSEQ multiplex PCR. The sample records some 8,000 clones, roughly 69% being singletons. The source was tumor tissue, collected from a patient whose treatment was nephrectomy without radiotherapy. The receptors shown here come from a man between 60 and 75 years old with renal cell carcinoma.

This chain joins TRBV14 and TRBJ1-2; no clear D gene. The CDR3 has 12 residues. Germline lookup yields CDR1 SGHDN and CDR2 FVKESK. V lost 3 bases to trimming and J lost 7 bases, with 9 bases between them. The CDR3 nucleotides are TGTGCCAGCAGCCAGTCGGGCCCTGGCTACACCTTC. It codes for CASSQSGPGYTF.

The chain recombines TRBV7-9 with TRBJ2-7, with 8 bases fitting TRBD2. This CDR3 region has 15 residues. The germline gives CDR1 SEHNR, CDR2 FQNEAQ (reference sequence). V shed 4 bases and J 2 bases; nucleotides not matched to a gene: 7. CDR3 region: CASSSSGSYAYEQYF. DNA for the CDR3: TGTGCCAGCAGCTCCAGCGGGAGTTACGCCTACGAGCAGTACTTC.

This clone was detected only a few times. The V and J genes are TRBV4-1 and TRBJ2-1; TRBD2 is a possible D gene (5 bases). The germline V gene has CDR1 MGHRA and CDR2 YSYEKL. Trimming removed 5 bases at V and 3 bases at J, with 14 bases between. This CDR3 is built from 15 residues. The chain's CDR3 is CASSSGGSVYNEQFF. DNA for the CDR3: TGCGCCAGCAGCTCAGGAGGTAGCGTCTACAATGAGCAGTTCTTC.

This rearrangement joins TRBV7-9 to TRBJ1-2; 12 bases align to TRBD1. Looked up from germline, CDR1 is SEHNR and CDR2 is FQNEAQ (reference sequence). Trimming cost V 5 bases and J 8 bases; bases outside gene matches: 6. The CDR3 totals 14 residues. The CDR3 here is CASSLGTGGWGYTF. The CDR3 region has the DNA TGTGCCAGCAGCCTTGGGACAGGGGGCTGGGGCTACACCTTC.

V and J are TRBV7-2 and TRBJ1-1, with 7 bases lining up with TRBD1. Germline values: CDR1 SGHTA, CDR2 FQGNSA. V lost 4 bases, J lost 1 base, and 3 bases stayed unmatched. CDR3 length equals 14 residues. This chain's CDR3 is CASSYGQANTEAFF. The DNA of the CDR3 is TGTGCCAGCAGCTATGGACAGGCGAACACTGAAGCTTTCTTT.

This clone occurred a few times. The chain combines TRBV2 with TRBJ1-4, with unresolved D. In germline, CDR1 is SNHLY, CDR2 FYNNEI. Trimming took 7 bases from V and 2 from J, leaving 11 bases between them. The CDR3 sequence is 14 residues long. Here the CDR3 reads CASNLRGTNEKLFF. CDR3 DNA sequence: TGTGCCAGCAACCTAAGAGGGACTAATGAAAAACTGTTTTTT.

The sample holds a few counts of this clone. The chain links TRBV9 to TRBJ2-1; 7 positions agree with TRBD1. Per germline, CDR1 SGDLS and CDR2 YYNGEE. With V trimmed by 0 bases and J by 2 bases, 2 bases remained unmatched. The CDR3 is 15 amino acids. CDR3 in amino acids: CASSVGQGPYNEQFF. The CDR3 nucleotides are TGTGCCAGCAGCGTAGGACAGGGCCCCTACAATGAGCAGTTCTTC.

This chain joins TRBV11-1 and TRBJ2-2; D perhaps matches TRBD1 (6 bases). This CDR3 has 14 amino acids. V lost 6 bases, J lost 7 bases, and 15 bases lay in between. Germline assignment: CDR1 SGHAT and CDR2 FQDESV (reference sequence). CDR3 sequence: CASSFRGGDGELFF. Here the CDR3 DNA reads TGTGCCAGCAGTTTCAGGGGTGGAGACGGGGAGCTGTTTTTT.

The CDR3 sequence is CASSILGQGGNEQFF. The DNA for the CDR3 is TGTGCCAGTAGTATTCTGGGACAGGGAGGCAATGAGCAGTTCTTC. The chain is built from TRBV19 and TRBJ2-1; TRBD1 aligns across 9 bases. J was trimmed by 6 bases and V by 3 bases; bases with no gene match: 6. The CDR3 covers 15 residues. CDR1 and CDR2 (germline): LNHDA, SQIVND (reference sequence). Complete variable domain (other parts from reference TRBV19 and TRBJ2-1): DGGITQSPKYLFRKEGQNVTLSCEQNLNHDAMYWYRQDPGQGLRLIYYSQIVNDFQKGDIAEGYSVSREKKESFPLTVTSAQKNPTAFYLCASSILGQGGNEQFFGPGTRLTVL.

The chain is built from TRBV10-3 and TRBJ1-6; TRBD1 might be the D (6 bases). The CDR3 totals 16 residues. CDR1 ENHRY and CDR2 SYGVKD come from the germline V gene. Trimming shortened V by 0 bases and J by 3 bases, and 9 bases separated the two germline ends. The CDR3 DNA is TGTGCCATCAGTGAGTCGACAGGAAGCTATAATTCACCCCTCCACTTT. Its protein is CAISESTGSYNSPLHF.

This sequence joins TRBV2 and TRBJ2-5, with D maybe TRBD1 (6 bases). The CDR3 is made up of 14 amino acids. Germline V lookup: CDR1 SNHLY, CDR2 FYNNEI. V was pared by 1 base and J by 4 bases, with 10 bases between. CDR3 nucleotides: TGTGCCAGCAGTGAAGGCGCAGGGGTAGAGACCCAGTACTTC. The encoded protein is CASSEGAGVETQYF.

This clone was detected only once. The gene calls are TRBV5-4 and TRBJ2-2; TRBD1 matches 7 bases. CDR1 SGHNT and CDR2 YYREEE come from the germline V gene (reference sequence). V was pared by 3 bases and J by 1 base, with 6 bases of the junction left unmatched. The CDR3 has 16 residues. In DNA, the CDR3 is TGTGCCAGCAGCTCCAACCGGGACAGGAACACCGGGGAGCTGTTTTTT. It translates to CASSSNRDRNTGELFF.

V gene TRBV28 combines with J gene TRBJ2-7; D perhaps matches TRBD1 (5 bases). Germline V CDR1 and CDR2: MDHEN, SYDVKM. The CDR3 loop spans 15 amino acids. V dropped 5 bases and J dropped 0 bases, with 14 bases sitting between them. The DNA of the CDR3 is TGTGCCAGCAGTATGAGGACACGGAGCTCCTACGAGCAGTACTTC. Protein: CASSMRTRSSYEQYF.

The chain links TRBV14 to TRBJ2-3; 8 bases match TRBD2. Looked up from germline, CDR1 is SGHDN and CDR2 is FVKESK. The CDR3 sequence is 17 residues long. Trimming removed 0 bases from V and 1 base from J; junction bases left unmatched: 6. This chain's CDR3 is CASSQDYPLAGTDTQYF. DNA of the CDR3: TGTGCCAGCAGCCAAGATTACCCACTAGCGGGCACAGATACGCAGTATTTT. The full variable domain, with the rest looked up from reference TRBV14 and TRBJ2-3, is EAGVTQFPSHSVIEKGQTVTLRCDPISGHDNLYWYRRVMGKEIKFLLHFVKESKQDESGMPNNRFLAERTGGTYSTLKVQPAELEDSGVYFCASSQDYPLAGTDTQYFGPGTRLTVL.

The chain employs TRBV19 and TRBJ2-1, with D possibly matching TRBD1 (5 bases). Trimming took 7 bases from V and 8 from J, leaving 18 bases between them. Germline loops: CDR1 LNHDA, CDR2 SQIVND (reference sequence). There are 14 residues in the CDR3. CDR3 DNA sequence: TGTGCCAGTAATTTAGGGAATGAAGGGGATGAGCAGTTCTTC. Amino acids: CASNLGNEGDEQFF. Combining the CDR3 with reference TRBV19 and TRBJ2-1 gives the whole variable domain DGGITQSPKYLFRKEGQNVTLSCEQNLNHDAMYWYRQDPGQGLRLIYYSQIVNDFQKGDIAEGYSVSREKKESFPLTVTSAQKNPTAFYLCASNLGNEGDEQFFGPGTRLTVL.